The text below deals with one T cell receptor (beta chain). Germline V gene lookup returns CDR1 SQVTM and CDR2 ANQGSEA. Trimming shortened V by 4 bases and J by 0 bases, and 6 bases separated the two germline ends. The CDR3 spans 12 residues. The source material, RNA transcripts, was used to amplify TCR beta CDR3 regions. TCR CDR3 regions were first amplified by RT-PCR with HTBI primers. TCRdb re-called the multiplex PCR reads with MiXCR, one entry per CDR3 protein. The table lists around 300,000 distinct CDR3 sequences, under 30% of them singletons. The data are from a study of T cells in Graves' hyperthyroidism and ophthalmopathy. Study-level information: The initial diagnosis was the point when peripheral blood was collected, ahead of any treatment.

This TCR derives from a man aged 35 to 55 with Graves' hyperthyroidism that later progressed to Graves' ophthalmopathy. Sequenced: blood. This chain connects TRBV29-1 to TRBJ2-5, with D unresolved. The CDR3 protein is CSVADNQETQYF. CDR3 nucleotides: TGCAGCGTTGCCGACAACCAAGAGACCCAGTACTTC.